These T cell receptor beta chains were read from a single sample in a study of blood T cell repertoires in COVID-19. Sequenced by immunoSEQ multiplex PCR; TCRdb stores in-frame clones only, minus some. The data show 150,000 or so clones, roughly 76% seen once. Sequenced input: peripheral blood. Source of these receptors: a woman between 45 and 60 years old with active or convalescent COVID-19. Each CDR3 is given with its conserved first and last residue. The order of the fields is clone size, V gene, J gene, D gene, CDR3 DNA, CDR3 protein. The D gene is left open where the match is weak. Clone size is stated in some rows and not others, as once, few, many or a class when expanded.

>-|TRBV7-2|TRBJ1-4|-
TGTGCCAGCAGCTTGAGTGCAACTAATGAAAAACTGTTTTTT
CASSLSATNEKLFF
>-|TRBV4-1|TRBJ2-1|TRBD2
TGCGCCAGCAGCCAAGATGTGACTAGCGGGGCGTGGAATGAGCAGTTCTTC
CASSQDVTSGAWNEQFF
>-|TRBV12-3/TRBV12-4|TRBJ1-2|TRBD1
TGTGCCAGCACCGACAGGGACTATGGCTACACCTTC
CASTDRDYGYTF
>-|TRBV2|TRBJ1-2|-
TGTGCCAGCCTTTCCGGACTCGAAAATGGCTACACCTTC
CASLSGLENGYTF
>-|TRBV30|TRBJ1-2|-
TGTGCCTGGAGTGAGTCAGGCCTCTATGGCTACACCTTC
CAWSESGLYGYTF
>-|TRBV6-4|TRBJ1-2|TRBD1
TGTGCCAGCAGTGCAGGGGGACAGGTTGGCTACACCTTC
CASSAGGQVGYTF
>-|TRBV7-9|TRBJ1-4|-
TGTGCCAGCAGCTTAGCAGGGGTAGGAGAAAAACTGTTTTTT
CASSLAGVGEKLFF
>-|TRBV3-1/TRBV3-2|TRBJ1-5|-
TGTGCCAGCAGCCAAATGCCACCCCAGGCCAATCAGCCCCAGCATTTT
CASSQMPPQANQPQHF
>few|TRBV12-5|TRBJ1-2|TRBD1
TGTGCTAGTGGTTTGGTACCAGGGGGCGCGTCCGGCTACACCTTC
CASGLVPGGASGYTF
>-|TRBV6-4|TRBJ1-3|-
TGTGCCAGCAGTGACCCCACGACAGGTAAGGGAAACACCATATATTTT
CASSDPTTGKGNTIYF
>few|TRBV7-3|TRBJ2-1|-
TGTGCCAGCAGCCTCGGGTCTTACAATGAGCAGTTCTTC
CASSLGSYNEQFF
>-|TRBV9|TRBJ2-3|TRBD2
TGTGCCAGCAGCGTATCTAGCGGGGGCGTGGATACGCAGTATTTT
CASSVSSGGVDTQYF
>-|TRBV5-5|TRBJ1-2|-
TGTGCCAGCAGCTTGGGCGGAAGTTCTAACTATGGCTACACCTTC
CASSLGGSSNYGYTF
>few|TRBV7-8|TRBJ1-3|TRBD1
TGTGCCAGCAGCCCATGGACAGGGGAAGGCGGAAACACCATATATTTT
CASSPWTGEGGNTIYF
>once|TRBV7-2|TRBJ1-4|TRBD1
TGTGCCAGCAGCTTTGACAGGGGGCAGGATGAAAAACTGTTTTTT
CASSFDRGQDEKLFF
>-|TRBV13|TRBJ2-5|TRBD2
TGTGCCAGCAGCAGACTAGCGGGGCAACCCCCTGGGACCCAGTACTTC
CASSRLAGQPPGTQYF
>-|TRBV27|TRBJ2-7|-
TGTGCCAGCAGTTTTCAGGGCCCAACTTACTACGAGCAGTACTTC
CASSFQGPTYYEQYF
>-|TRBV4-3|TRBJ1-1|-
TGCGCCAGCAGCCAAGAAATCGGGCGGGACACTGAAGCTTTCTTT
CASSQEIGRDTEAFF
>-|TRBV11-2|TRBJ1-1|TRBD1
TGTGCCAGCAGCTTAGGCCCTGACAGGGGAGCTTTCTTT
CASSLGPDRGAFF
>-|TRBV6-6|TRBJ1-6|TRBD1
TGTGCCAGCAGTCCCGACAGGGAGGATAATTCACCCCTCCACTTT
CASSPDREDNSPLHF
>-|TRBV11-2|TRBJ2-5|TRBD1
TGTGCCAGCAGCCAAGAGAACCGGGACAGGGGATTAGAGACCCAGTACTTC
CASSQENRDRGLETQYF
>-|TRBV10-3|TRBJ1-1|TRBD1
TGTGCCATCAGTGCAGAGGGGGCGAACACTGAAGCTTTCTTT
CAISAEGANTEAFF
>few|TRBV7-2|TRBJ2-2|-
TGTGCCAGCAGCTTATTCGGTTCCGGGGAGCTGTTTTTT
CASSLFGSGELFF
>-|TRBV10-3|TRBJ2-5|-
TGTGCCATCAGTGAGTCGGGTGCGGAGGGGGAGACCCAGTACTTC
CAISESGAEGETQYF
>-|TRBV28|TRBJ2-6|-
TGTGCCAGCAGGGGGCGCTCTGGGGCCAACGTCCTGACTTTC
CASRGRSGANVLTF
>-|TRBV7-2|TRBJ2-1|-
TGTGCCAGCAGCTTAGCGCAGGTCGGGGAACTGTTCTTC
CASSLAQVGELFF
>once|TRBV4-2|TRBJ1-4|TRBD1
TGTGCCAGCAGCCAAGGGGCCGACAGGGGCGGAGGGGAAAAACTGTTTTTT
CASSQGADRGGGEKLFF
>-|TRBV28|TRBJ2-7|TRBD2
TGTGCCAGCCCCCCCCCTCGACTTAGCGGGAGCCCCTACGAGCAGTACTTC
CASPPPRLSGSPYEQYF
>-|TRBV30|TRBJ1-5|-
TGTGCCTGGAGTGGGCCCGGGCAGCCCCAGCATTTT
CAWSGPGQPQHF
>-|TRBV7-2|TRBJ2-1|-
TGTGCCAGCAGCTTAGTGGGAGGCTCCTACAATGAGCAGTTCTTC
CASSLVGGSYNEQFF
>few|TRBV7-2|TRBJ2-1|-
TGTGCCAGCAGCTTAGCGGGAGGATGGAATGAGCAGTTCTTC
CASSLAGGWNEQFF
>few|TRBV4-2|TRBJ2-2|-
TGTGCCAGCAGCCAAGGCACGGTGAACACCGGGGAGCTGTTTTTT
CASSQGTVNTGELFF
>-|TRBV7-9|TRBJ1-2|TRBD1
TGTGCCAGCAGCAGGGACAGGTCCTATGGCTACACCTTC
CASSRDRSYGYTF
>-|TRBV20-1|TRBJ2-7|-
TGCAGTGTCGAATCAACAGTTCAGGAGTACTTC
CSVESTVQEYF
>-|TRBV4-2|TRBJ2-3|TRBD2
TGTGCCAGCAGCCAGTTCAGGACTAGCGGGGGGGTGGGTATGAGCACAGATACGCAGTATTTT
CASSQFRTSGGVGMSTDTQYF
>-|TRBV2|TRBJ1-6|-
TGTGCCAGCAGAGGGTCAGGGAAGTCACCCCTCCACTTT
CASRGSGKSPLHF
>once|TRBV4-2|TRBJ1-1|-
TGTGCCAGCAGCCAAGTCGCGTCGCAAAACACTGAAGCTTTCTTT
CASSQVASQNTEAFF
>-|TRBV6-5|TRBJ2-7|-
TGTGCCAGCAGTTCCGTCAGGGTGGGAGAGCAGTACTTC
CASSSVRVGEQYF
>-|TRBV11-3|TRBJ2-1|-
TGTGCCAGCAGCTTAGATCGGGAAAGGGAGGAGTTCTTC
CASSLDREREEFF
>-|TRBV7-9|TRBJ2-5|TRBD2
TGTGCCAGCAGCTCCTCGCCAGGACTAGCGGGAGCGCGTGAGACCCAGTACTTC
CASSSSPGLAGARETQYF
>-|TRBV29-1|TRBJ1-1|TRBD1
TGCAGCGTGATCTTCGGACAGGGCGCTGAAGCTTTCTTT
CSVIFGQGAEAFF
>-|TRBV7-7|TRBJ2-2|-
TGTGCTAGCAGCCCACTCGGAGCGGTCACCGGGGAGCTGTTTTTT
CASSPLGAVTGELFF
>-|TRBV5-1|TRBJ2-3|-
TGCGCCAGCACCCAAGCGGATCCGGCCAGAGATACGCAGTATTTT
CASTQADPARDTQYF
>-|TRBV10-3|TRBJ1-1|-
TGTGCCATCAGTGAGCACAGGGATGCTGAAGCTTTCTTT
CAISEHRDAEAFF
>-|TRBV6-6|TRBJ1-1|TRBD1
TGTGCCAGCAGTTACACGGACAGGGGGCCTGGCACTGAAGCTTTCTTT
CASSYTDRGPGTEAFF
>-|TRBV7-3|TRBJ1-4|-
TGTGCCAGCAGTCCGGTGCCGGGGGAAAAACTGTTTTTT
CASSPVPGEKLFF